The rows below give T cell receptor beta chains drawn from one sample of a study of CD8 T cells in Susac syndrome. Using its own MiXCR run on the immunoSEQ multiplex PCR reads, TCRdb lists one record per CDR3 protein. Found here are approximately 220,000 distinct CDR3 sequences, about 90% of them singletons; the top ten hold about 0.12%. Sequencing was performed on CD8+ T cells from PBMCs. The origin of the receptors is a human donor with multiple sclerosis. Each CDR3 is given without its conserved first and last residue.

J	V	CDR3
TRBJ1-4	TRBV7-2	ASSSNRGLNEKLF
TRBJ2-3	TRBV11-2	ASSSETGADTQY
TRBJ2-5	TRBV5-4	ASSFSRGNPQETQY
TRBJ1-5	TRBV12-3/TRBV12-4	ASSPPGRDSNQPQH
TRBJ2-3	TRBV5-4	ASSQSTGSTDTQY
TRBJ2-3	TRBV5-1	ASSLSPRPDTQY
TRBJ1-5	TRBV7-8	ASSRPGQPQH
TRBJ2-7	TRBV11-2	ASSLTGDNEQY
TRBJ1-1	TRBV24-1	ATSDAAATEAF
TRBJ2-7	TRBV27	ASSFASSSYEQY
TRBJ2-5	TRBV12-3/TRBV12-4	ASSPEDRGVRETQY
TRBJ1-3	TRBV29-1	SVEAGSGNTIY
TRBJ2-3	TRBV29-1	SVEGGSSTDTQY
TRBJ2-3	TRBV12-3/TRBV12-4	ASSGIPPTDTQY
TRBJ1-5	TRBV2	ASSLLNVLNQPQH
TRBJ2-2	TRBV20-1	SARALDLFGTANTGELF
TRBJ1-5	TRBV7-8	ASSLADSFNQPQH
TRBJ2-7	TRBV29-1	SVAALGPRGEQY
TRBJ2-7	TRBV19	ATSQADISAEQY
TRBJ1-6	TRBV28	ASQGYNSPLH
TRBJ1-4	TRBV7-9	ASSHDREDEKLF
TRBJ2-3	TRBV3-1	ASSQDIPRGGIKLRELYTQY
TRBJ1-4	TRBV2	ASFLSGTHEKLF
TRBJ2-3	TRBV12-3/TRBV12-4	ASSLSGAYTDTQY
TRBJ2-7	TRBV7-9	ASSRSRDQQY
TRBJ1-1	TRBV6-5	ASSYSIQSEAF
TRBJ2-7	TRBV14	ASSQWGNEQY
TRBJ2-7	TRBV4-2	ASSQLQTGREQY
TRBJ2-4	TRBV11-3	ASSFRDVAKNIQY
TRBJ1-5	TRBV12-3/TRBV12-4	ASSPSGENQPQH
TRBJ1-6	TRBV6-1	ASSEARGANSPLH
TRBJ2-7	TRBV27	ASSLRSSSYEQY
TRBJ1-2	TRBV4-2	ASSQDVEVGGYT
TRBJ2-3	TRBV20-1	SATPISATSTDTQY
TRBJ2-3	TRBV5-6	ASSRVWAVTSTDTQY
TRBJ1-4	TRBV6-5	ASSGDAGWEKLF
TRBJ2-1	TRBV20-1	SATPLEGATSYNEQF
TRBJ2-2	TRBV4-3	ASSQGHQGSLETGELF